Given below is one T cell receptor beta chain in context. The antigen remains undetermined. Profiling relied on immunoSEQ multiplex PCR, and the TCRdb table lists in-frame clones only, not all of them. The sample lists over 150,000 clones; less than 90% were seen once. Germline CDR1 is LNHDA and CDR2 is SQIVND (reference sequence). V was cut by 5 bases and J by 4 bases, with 8 bases left in between. The CDR3 loop spans 12 amino acids. The data originate from a study of cytomegalovirus exposure and HLA in healthy donors. Broader study findings: Most sequenced TCRs were rare (though some public TCRs occurred in many donors). Clusters of TCRs from the first cohort tended to co-occur in the 110 or so validation repertoires (as a later analysis found). It was 164 TCR beta chains that were listed as cytomegalovirus-associated.

A roughly 120-subject validation cohort, separate from the 666-subject first cohort, supplied the donors. The sample was PBMCs. The source is a woman in her 30s in good health and CMV-seronegative. The rearrangement uses TRBV19 and TRBJ1-1; D is possibly TRBD1 (5 bases). CDR3 residues: CASSWGGTEAFF. DNA of the CDR3: TGTGCCAGTAGTTGGGGGGGCACTGAAGCTTTCTTT. Full variable domain (remainder filled in from reference TRBV19 and TRBJ1-1): DGGITQSPKYLFRKEGQNVTLSCEQNLNHDAMYWYRQDPGQGLRLIYYSQIVNDFQKGDIAEGYSVSREKKESFPLTVTSAQKNPTAFYLCASSWGGTEAFFGQGTRLTVV.